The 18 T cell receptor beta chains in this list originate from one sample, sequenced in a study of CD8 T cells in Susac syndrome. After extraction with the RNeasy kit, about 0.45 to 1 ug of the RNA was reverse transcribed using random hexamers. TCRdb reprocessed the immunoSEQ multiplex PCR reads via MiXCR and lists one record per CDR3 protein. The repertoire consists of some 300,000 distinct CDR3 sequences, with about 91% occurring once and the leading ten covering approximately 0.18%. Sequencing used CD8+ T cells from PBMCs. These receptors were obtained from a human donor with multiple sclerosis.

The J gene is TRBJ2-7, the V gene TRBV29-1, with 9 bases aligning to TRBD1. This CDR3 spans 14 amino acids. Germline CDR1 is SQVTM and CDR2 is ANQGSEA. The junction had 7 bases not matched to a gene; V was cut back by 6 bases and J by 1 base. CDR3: CSVAGTGSSYEQYF. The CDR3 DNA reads TGCAGCGTCGCCGGGACAGGGAGTTCCTACGAGCAGTACTTC.

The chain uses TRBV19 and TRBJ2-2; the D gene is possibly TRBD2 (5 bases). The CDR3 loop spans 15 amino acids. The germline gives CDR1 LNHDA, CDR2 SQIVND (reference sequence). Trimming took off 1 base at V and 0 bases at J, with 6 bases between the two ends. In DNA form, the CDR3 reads TGTGCCAGTAGTATAGCGGGGACGAACACCGGGGAGCTGTTTTTT. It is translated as CASSIAGTNTGELFF.

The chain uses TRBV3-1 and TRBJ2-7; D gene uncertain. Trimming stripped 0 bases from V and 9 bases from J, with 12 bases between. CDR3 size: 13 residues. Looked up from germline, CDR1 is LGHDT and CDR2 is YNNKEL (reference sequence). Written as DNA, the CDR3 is TGTGCCAGCAGCCAAGATCGAAGATCAGGGCAGTACTTC. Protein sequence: CASSQDRRSGQYF.

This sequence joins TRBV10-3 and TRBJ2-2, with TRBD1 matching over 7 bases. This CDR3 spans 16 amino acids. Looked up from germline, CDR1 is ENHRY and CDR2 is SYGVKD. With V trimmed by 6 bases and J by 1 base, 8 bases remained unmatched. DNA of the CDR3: TGTGCCATCAGAGTTAAGACAGGGTGGAACACCGGGGAGCTGTTTTTT. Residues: CAIRVKTGWNTGELFF.

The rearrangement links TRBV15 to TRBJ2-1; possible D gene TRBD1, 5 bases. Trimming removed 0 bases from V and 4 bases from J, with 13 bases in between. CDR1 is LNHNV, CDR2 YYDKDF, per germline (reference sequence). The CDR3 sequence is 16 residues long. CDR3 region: CATSRDGGREYNEQFF. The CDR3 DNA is TGTGCCACCAGCAGAGATGGTGGCAGGGAATACAATGAGCAGTTCTTC. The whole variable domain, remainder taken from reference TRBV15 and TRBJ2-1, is DAMVIQNPRYQVTQFGKPVTLSCSQTLNHNVMYWYQQKSSQAPKLLFHYYDKDFNNEADTPDNFQSRRPNTSFCFLDIRSPGLGDTAMYLCATSRDGGREYNEQFFGPGTRLTVL.

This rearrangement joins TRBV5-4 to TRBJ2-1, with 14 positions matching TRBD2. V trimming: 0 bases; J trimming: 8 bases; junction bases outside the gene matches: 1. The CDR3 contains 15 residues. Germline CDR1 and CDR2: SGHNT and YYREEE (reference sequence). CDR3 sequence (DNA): TGTGCCAGCAGCTTGGGACTAGCGGGAGGGGATGAGCAGTTCTTC. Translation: CASSLGLAGGDEQFF.

The CDR3 nucleotides read TGTGCCAGCAGTTACTCGAAGACGGTTGGCACTGAAGCTTTCTTT. Translating it yields CASSYSKTVGTEAFF. The chain has TRBV6-5 and TRBJ1-1, with no clear D. V lost 0 bases and J 4 bases, leaving 12 bases between the germline ends. CDR1 and CDR2 from the germline V gene are MNHEY and SVGAGI. The CDR3 length is 15 residues.

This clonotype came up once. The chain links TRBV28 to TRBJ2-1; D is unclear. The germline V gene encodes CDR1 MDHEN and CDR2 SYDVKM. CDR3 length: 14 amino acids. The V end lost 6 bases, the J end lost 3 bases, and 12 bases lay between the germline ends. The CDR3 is CASSQWSLYNEQFF. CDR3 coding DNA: TGTGCCAGCAGCCAGTGGTCCCTCTACAATGAGCAGTTCTTC.

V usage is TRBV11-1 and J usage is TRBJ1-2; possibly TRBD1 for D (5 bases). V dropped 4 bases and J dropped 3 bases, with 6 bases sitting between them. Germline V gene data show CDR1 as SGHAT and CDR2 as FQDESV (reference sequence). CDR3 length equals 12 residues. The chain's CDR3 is CASSSTDYGYTF. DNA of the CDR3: TGTGCCAGCAGCTCGACAGACTATGGCTACACCTTC.

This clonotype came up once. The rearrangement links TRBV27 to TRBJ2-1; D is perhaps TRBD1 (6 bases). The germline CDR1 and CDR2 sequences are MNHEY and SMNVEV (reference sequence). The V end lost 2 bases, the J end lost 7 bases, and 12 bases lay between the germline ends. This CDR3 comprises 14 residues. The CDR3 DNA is TGTGCCAGCAGTTTAGGGGGCAAGTGGAATGAGCAGTTCTTC. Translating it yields CASSLGGKWNEQFF.

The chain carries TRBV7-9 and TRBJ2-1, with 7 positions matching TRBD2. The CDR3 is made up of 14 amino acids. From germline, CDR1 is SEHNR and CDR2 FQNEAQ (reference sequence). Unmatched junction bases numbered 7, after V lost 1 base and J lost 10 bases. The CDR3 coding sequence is TGTGCCAGCAGCTTAGGCTTCCTAGCGGCCGAGCAGTTCTTC. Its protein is CASSLGFLAAEQFF.

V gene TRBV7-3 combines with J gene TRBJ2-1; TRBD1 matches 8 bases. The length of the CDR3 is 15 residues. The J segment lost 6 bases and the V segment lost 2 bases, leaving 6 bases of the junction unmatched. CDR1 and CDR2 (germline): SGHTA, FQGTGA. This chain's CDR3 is CASSLGPTGANEQFF. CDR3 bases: TGTGCCAGCAGCTTAGGTCCGACAGGGGCCAATGAGCAGTTCTTC. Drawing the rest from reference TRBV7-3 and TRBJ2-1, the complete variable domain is GAGVSQTPSNKVTEKGKYVELRCDPISGHTALYWYRQSLGQGPEFLIYFQGTGAADDSGLPNDRFFAVRPEGSVSTLKIQRTERGDSAVYLCASSLGPTGANEQFFGPGTRLTVL.

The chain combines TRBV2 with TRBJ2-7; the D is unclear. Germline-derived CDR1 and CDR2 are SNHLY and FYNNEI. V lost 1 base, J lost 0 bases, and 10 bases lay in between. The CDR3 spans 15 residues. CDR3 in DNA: TGTGCCAGCAGTGAAGTTATCCGTTCCTCCTACGAGCAGTACTTC. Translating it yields CASSEVIRSSYEQYF.

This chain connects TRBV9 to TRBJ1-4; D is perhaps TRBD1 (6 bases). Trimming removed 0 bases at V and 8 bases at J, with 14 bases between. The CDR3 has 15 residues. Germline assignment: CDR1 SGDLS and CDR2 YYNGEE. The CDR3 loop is CASSVESGEEEKLFF. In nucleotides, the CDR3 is TGTGCCAGCAGCGTAGAGTCAGGGGAGGAGGAAAAACTGTTTTTT.

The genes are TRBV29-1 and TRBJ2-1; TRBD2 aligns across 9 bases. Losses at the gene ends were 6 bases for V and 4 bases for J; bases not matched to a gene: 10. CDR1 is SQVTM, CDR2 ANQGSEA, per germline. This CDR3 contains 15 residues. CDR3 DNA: TGCAGCGTACCAAGGACTAGCGTAGATTACAATGAGCAGTTCTTC. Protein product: CSVPRTSVDYNEQFF.

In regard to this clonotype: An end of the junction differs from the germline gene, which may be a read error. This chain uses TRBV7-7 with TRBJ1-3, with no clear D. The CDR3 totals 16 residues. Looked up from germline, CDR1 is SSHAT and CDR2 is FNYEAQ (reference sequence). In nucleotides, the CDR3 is TGTGCTAGCAGCTTACTTCGGAAAAGCTCTGGAAACACCATATATTTT. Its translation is CASSLLRKSSGNTIYF.

The CDR3 nucleotides are TGTGCCACTACGGGTAGCGGCTCCTACGAGCAGTACTTC. Its translation is CATTGSGSYEQYF. This chain connects TRBV28 to TRBJ2-7, with D possibly being TRBD2 (6 bases). Trimming shortened V by 10 bases and J by 0 bases, and 13 bases separated the two germline ends. The CDR3 runs 13 residues. From germline, CDR1 is MDHEN and CDR2 SYDVKM.

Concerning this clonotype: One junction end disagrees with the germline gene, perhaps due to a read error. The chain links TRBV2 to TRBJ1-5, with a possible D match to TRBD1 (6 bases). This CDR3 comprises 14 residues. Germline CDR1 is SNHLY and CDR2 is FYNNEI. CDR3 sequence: CASSEGVSNRPQHF. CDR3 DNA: TGTGCCAGCTCCGAGGGGGTTTCGAATCGGCCCCAGCATTTT. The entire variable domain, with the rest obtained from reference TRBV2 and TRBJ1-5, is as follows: EPEVTQTPSHQVTQMGQEVILRCVPISNHLYFYWYRQILGQKVEFLVSFYNNEISEKSEIFDDQFSVERPDGSNFTLKIRSTKLEDSAMYFCASSEGVSNRPQHFGDGTRLSIL.